This TCR beta chain was captured by sequencing in a study of CXCR3-negative and CXCR3-positive naive CD8 T cells. The study's findings and limits: Expression of CXCR3 was partially reduced after cryopreservation, and fresh PBMCs were used in most assays. Compared with CXCR3-negative naive cells, CXCR3-positive naive cells showed more hydrophobic TRB CDR3s.

UMI-labeled 5' RACE yielded the TRB cDNA libraries. TCRdb reanalyzed the 5' RACE reads, giving one entry per CDR3 protein sequence and no DNA. The sample yields 140,000 to 150,000 distinct CDR3 sequences, of which the top ten take up 0.25% to 0.35%. Germline V gene data show CDR1 as DFQATT and CDR2 as SNEGSKA (reference sequence). This CDR3 spans 12 amino acids. Notes on this clonotype: Antigen: not known.

The receptor was isolated from a human donor in good health. Some clones in this sample may be carry-over from other donors' samples. Sequences were obtained from naive CXCR3+ CD8+ T cells from blood. Subset denoted: CD45RO-CCR7+CD27+CD95- naive CD8+ T cells expressing CXCR3 (TNR3+). J is TRBJ2-7 and V is TRBV20-1; TCRdb selects TRBD1, and the lack of DNA leaves this call unchecked. CDR3 sequence reads: CSAGQGDFEQYF.